This T cell receptor (beta chain) was obtained from a study of blood T cell repertoires in COVID-19. Study details: Acute-phase and convalescent COVID-19 samples originated in the United States, Italy and Spain.

Germline V gene data show CDR1 as PRHDT and CDR2 as FYEKMQ (reference sequence). This CDR3 region has 14 residues. J gave up 4 bases and V 4 bases, and 3 bases lay outside the gene matches. Enrolled through a virtual design, the participants were between roughly 18 and 100 years of age and came from 24 US areas. Using immunoSEQ multiplex PCR, the repertoire was profiled, and TCRdb retains in-frame clones only, with some absent. The sample contains 300,000 to 350,000 clones, roughly 90% of which appear only once. This receptor was identified in a woman in her twenties or thirties who had been exposed to COVID-19. Sequences were obtained from PBMCs or T cells enriched from blood (not recorded which). The chain uses TRBV13 and TRBJ2-1; 8 bases are a match to TRBD2. CDR3 protein: CASSYGTSYNEQFF. The CDR3 nucleotides read TGTGCCAGCAGCTACGGGACTAGTTACAATGAGCAGTTCTTC.